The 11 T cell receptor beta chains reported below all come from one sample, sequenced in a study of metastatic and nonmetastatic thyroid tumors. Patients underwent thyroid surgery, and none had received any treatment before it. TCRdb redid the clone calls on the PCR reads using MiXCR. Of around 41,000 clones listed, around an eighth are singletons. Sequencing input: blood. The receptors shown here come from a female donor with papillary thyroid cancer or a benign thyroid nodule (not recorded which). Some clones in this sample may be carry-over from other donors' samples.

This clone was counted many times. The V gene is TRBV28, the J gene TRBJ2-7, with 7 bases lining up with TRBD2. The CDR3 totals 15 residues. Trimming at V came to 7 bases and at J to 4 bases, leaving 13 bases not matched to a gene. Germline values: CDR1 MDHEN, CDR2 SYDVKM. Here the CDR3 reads CASTPGGGVKYEQYF. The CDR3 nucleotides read TGTGCCAGCACGCCCGGGGGAGGGGTAAAGTACGAGCAGTACTTC.

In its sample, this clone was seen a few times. The CDR3 is CASSPQWTSGSYEQYF. CDR3 DNA sequence: TGTGCCAGCAGCCCCCAATGGACTAGCGGGAGTTACGAGCAGTACTTC. The chain recombines TRBV9 with TRBJ2-7, with 13 positions matching TRBD2. This CDR3 contains 16 residues. The J segment lost 4 bases and the V segment lost 4 bases, leaving 8 bases of the junction unmatched. Germline V gives CDR1 SGDLS, CDR2 YYNGEE.

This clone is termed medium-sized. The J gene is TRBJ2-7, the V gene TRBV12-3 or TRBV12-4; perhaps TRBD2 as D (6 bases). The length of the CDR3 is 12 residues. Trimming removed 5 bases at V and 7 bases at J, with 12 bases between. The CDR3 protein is CASSRYGTEQYF. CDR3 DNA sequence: TGTGCCAGCAGTCGTTACGGGACTGAGCAGTACTTC.

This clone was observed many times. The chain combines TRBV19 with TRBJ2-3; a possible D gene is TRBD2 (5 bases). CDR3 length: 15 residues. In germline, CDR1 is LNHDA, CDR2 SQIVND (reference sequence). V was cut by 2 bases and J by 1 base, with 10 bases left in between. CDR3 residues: CASSIWVGGTDTQYF. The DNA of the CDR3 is TGTGCCAGTAGTATATGGGTGGGAGGCACAGATACGCAGTATTTT. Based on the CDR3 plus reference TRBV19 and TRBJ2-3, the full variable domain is DGGITQSPKYLFRKEGQNVTLSCEQNLNHDAMYWYRQDPGQGLRLIYYSQIVNDFQKGDIAEGYSVSREKKESFPLTVTSAQKNPTAFYLCASSIWVGGTDTQYFGPGTRLTVL.

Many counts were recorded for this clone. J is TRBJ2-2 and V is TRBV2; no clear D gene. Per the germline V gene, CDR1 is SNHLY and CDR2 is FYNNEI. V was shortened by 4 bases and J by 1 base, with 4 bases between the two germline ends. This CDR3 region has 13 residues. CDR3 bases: TGTGCCAGCAGTGCGGTGAACACCGGGGAGCTGTTTTTT. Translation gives CASSAVNTGELFF.

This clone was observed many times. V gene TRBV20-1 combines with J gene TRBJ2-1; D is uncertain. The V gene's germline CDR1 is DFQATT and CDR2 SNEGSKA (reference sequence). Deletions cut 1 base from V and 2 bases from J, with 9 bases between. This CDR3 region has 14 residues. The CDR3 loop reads CSARVQFPYNEQFF. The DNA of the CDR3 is TGCAGTGCTAGAGTACAGTTCCCCTACAATGAGCAGTTCTTC.

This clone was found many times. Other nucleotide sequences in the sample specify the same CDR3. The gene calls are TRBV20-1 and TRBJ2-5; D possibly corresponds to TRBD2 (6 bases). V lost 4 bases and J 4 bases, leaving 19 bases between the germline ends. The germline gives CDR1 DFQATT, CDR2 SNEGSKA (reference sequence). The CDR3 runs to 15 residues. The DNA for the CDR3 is TGCAGTGCTACCCCTGGGGAGGAGTCGGGAGAGACCCAGTACTTC. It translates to CSATPGEESGETQYF.

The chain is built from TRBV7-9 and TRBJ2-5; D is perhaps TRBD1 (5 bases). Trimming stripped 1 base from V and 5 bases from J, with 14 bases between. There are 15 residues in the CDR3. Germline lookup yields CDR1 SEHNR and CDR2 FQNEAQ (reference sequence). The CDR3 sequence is CASSLGQGMVETQYF. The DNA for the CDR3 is TGTGCCAGCAGCTTAGGGCAGGGTATGGTGGAGACCCAGTACTTC.

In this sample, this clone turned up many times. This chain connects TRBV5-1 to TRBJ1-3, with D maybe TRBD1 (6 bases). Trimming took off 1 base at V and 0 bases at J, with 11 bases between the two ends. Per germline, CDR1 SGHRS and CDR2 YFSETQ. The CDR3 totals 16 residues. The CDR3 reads CASSLTTGYSGNTIYF. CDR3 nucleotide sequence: TGCGCCAGCAGCTTGACCACAGGGTACTCTGGAAACACCATATATTTT.

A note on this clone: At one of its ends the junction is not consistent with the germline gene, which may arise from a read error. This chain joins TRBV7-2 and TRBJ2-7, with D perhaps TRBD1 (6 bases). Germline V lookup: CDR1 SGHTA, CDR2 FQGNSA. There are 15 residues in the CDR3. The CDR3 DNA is TGTGCCAGCATCTTAGGACAGTCTATCTCCTACGAGCAGTACTTC. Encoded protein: CASILGQSISYEQYF. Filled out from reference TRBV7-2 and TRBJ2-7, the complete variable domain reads GAGVSQSPSNKVTEKGKDVELRCDPISGHTALYWYRQSLGQGLEFLIYFQGNSAPDKSGLPSDRFSAERTGGSVSTLTIQRTQQEDSAVYLCASILGQSISYEQYFGPGTRLTVT.

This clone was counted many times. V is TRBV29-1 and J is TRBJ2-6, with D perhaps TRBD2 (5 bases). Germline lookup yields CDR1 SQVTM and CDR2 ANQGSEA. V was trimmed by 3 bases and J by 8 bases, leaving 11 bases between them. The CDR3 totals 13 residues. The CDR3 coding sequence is TGCAGCGTTGAGGTCCCGGGGACCAACGTCCTGACTTTC. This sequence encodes CSVEVPGTNVLTF. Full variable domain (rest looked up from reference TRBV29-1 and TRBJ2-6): SAVISQKPSRDICQRGTSLTIQCQVDSQVTMMFWYRQQPGQSLTLIATANQGSEATYESGFVIDKFPISRPNLTFSTLTVSNMSPEDSSIYLCSVEVPGTNVLTFGAGSRLTVL.